This record covers a single TCR beta chain. What it binds is unknown. Trimming stripped 2 bases from V and 4 bases from J, with 8 bases between. Germline CDR1 reads LNHNV; CDR2 reads YYDKDF (reference sequence). There are 13 residues in the CDR3. This sample is part of a study of cytomegalovirus exposure and HLA in healthy donors. Overall study results and limits: TCR beta V segments were, for the most part, productive about 87% or about 30% of the time in an earlier analysis.

The PCR employed 60 Vbeta primers together with 13 Jbeta primers. Per the authors' pipeline: There were about 80 million unique TCR beta chains by a later count, and around 10 million of them were shared. Profiling relied on immunoSEQ multiplex PCR, and the TCRdb table lists in-frame clones only, not all of them. V, J and clone size derive from that table, while D and trimming were established from the DNA sequence. The repertoire holds 120,000 to 150,000 clones, with about three quarters as singletons. The V gene is TRBV15, the J gene TRBJ1-1; D is uncertain. The sequencing sample was made of PBMCs. This receptor was identified in a man between 40 and 49 years old in good health and CMV-seropositive. The CDR3 region has the DNA TGTGCCACCAGCAGAAATGTCGGCACTGAAGCTTTCTTT. It specifies CATSRNVGTEAFF.